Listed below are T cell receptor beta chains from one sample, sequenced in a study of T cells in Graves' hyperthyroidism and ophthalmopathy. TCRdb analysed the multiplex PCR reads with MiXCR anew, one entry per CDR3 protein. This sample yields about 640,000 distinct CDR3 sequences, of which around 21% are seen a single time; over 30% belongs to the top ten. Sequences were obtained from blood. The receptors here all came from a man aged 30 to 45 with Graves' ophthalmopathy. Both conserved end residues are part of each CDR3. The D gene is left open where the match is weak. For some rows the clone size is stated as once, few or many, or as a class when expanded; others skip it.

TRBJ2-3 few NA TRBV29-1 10 TGCAGCGTCCGGACAGATACGCAGTATTTT CSVRTDTQYF
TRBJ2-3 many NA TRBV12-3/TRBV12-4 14 TGTGCCAGCGGGAGCAACAGGATAACAGATACGCAGTATTTT CASGSNRITDTQYF
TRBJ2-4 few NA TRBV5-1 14 TGCGCCAGCAGCTCCTCCTTAGGCCAGGGGATTCAGTACTTC CASSSSLGQGIQYF
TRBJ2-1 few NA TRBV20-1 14 TGCAGTGCTAGGAGGGGGGTTATGGGCAATGAGCAGTTCTTC CSARRGVMGNEQFF
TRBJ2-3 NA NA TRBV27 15 TGTGCCAGCAGGCGGGCTAGCGTACCCACAGATACGCAGTATTTT CASRRASVPTDTQYF
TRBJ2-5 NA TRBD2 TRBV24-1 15 TGTGCCACCAGTGATTTGGCCGGGAGGACAGAGACCCAGTACTTC CATSDLAGRTETQYF
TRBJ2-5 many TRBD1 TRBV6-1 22 TGTGCCAGCAGTGAACGGTTTCTCGATATTCTCCGGGACAGTATACTTCAAGAGACCCAGTACTTC CASSERFLDILRDSILQETQYF
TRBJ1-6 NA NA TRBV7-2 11 TGTGCCAGTTCTATGGGTTCACCCCTCCACTTT CASSMGSPLHF
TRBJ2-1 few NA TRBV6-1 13 TGTGCCAGCAGTCCGGGGCCCACGATGGAGCAGTTCTTC CASSPGPTMEQFF
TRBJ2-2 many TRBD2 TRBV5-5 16 TGTGCCAGCAGCTTGGCCGAGCGGGGGCGCAGCGGGGAGCTGTTTTTT CASSLAERGRSGELFF
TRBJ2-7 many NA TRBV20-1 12 TGCAGTTCTCAGAGCGGATCCTACGAGCAGTACTTC CSSQSGSYEQYF
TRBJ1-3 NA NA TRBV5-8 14 TGTGCCAGCAGCTTGGCCGGGACAAGAAACACCATATATTTT CASSLAGTRNTIYF
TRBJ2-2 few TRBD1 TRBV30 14 TGTGCCTGGAGTACAGGGGGGAACACCGGGGAGCTGTTTTTT CAWSTGGNTGELFF
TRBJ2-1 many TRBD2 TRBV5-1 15 TGCGCCAGCAGCGCTGGGACTAGCGGGATCGATGAGCAGTTCTTC CASSAGTSGIDEQFF
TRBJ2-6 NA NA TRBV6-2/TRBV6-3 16 TGTGCCAGCAGTTACGACAGGAACTCTGGGGCCAACGTCCTGACTTTC CASSYDRNSGANVLTF
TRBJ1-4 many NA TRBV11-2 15 TGTGCCAGCAGCACGATAGGGGCCTCCGCGAAAGAACTGTTTTTT CASSTIGASAKELFF
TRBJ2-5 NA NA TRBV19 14 TGTGCCAGTAGTCCGACATGGGGGATGGAGACCCAGTACTTC CASSPTWGMETQYF
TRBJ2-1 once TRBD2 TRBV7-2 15 TGTGCCAGCAGCTTGGGGACTAGTCTAGCCAATGAGCAGTTCTTC CASSLGTSLANEQFF
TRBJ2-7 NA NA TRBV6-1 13 TGTGCCAGCAGATCCCCTTCAGAGAGGGAGCAGTACTTC CASRSPSEREQYF
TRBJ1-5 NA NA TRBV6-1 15 TGTGCCAGCAGTGAAGCGACAGCCTCGGGTCAGCCCCAGCATTTT CASSEATASGQPQHF
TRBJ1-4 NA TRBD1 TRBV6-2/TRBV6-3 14 TGTGCCAGCAGTGACAGGGCCCCTAATGAAAAACTGTTTTTT CASSDRAPNEKLFF
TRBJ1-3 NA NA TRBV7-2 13 TGTGCCAGCAGCTTGGAATATGGAAACACCATATATTTT CASSLEYGNTIYF
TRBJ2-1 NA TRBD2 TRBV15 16 TGTGCCACCAGCAGTTCGATTTGGGGACTAGACAATGAGCAGTTCTTC CATSSSIWGLDNEQFF
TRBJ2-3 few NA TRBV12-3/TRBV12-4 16 TGTGCCAGCAGCGGCCCGGGAGCCGCGTACACAGATACGCAGTATTTT CASSGPGAAYTDTQYF
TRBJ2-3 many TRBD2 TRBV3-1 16 TGTGCCAGCAGCCAAGTCAGGACTAGCGGCACAGATACGCAGTATTTT CASSQVRTSGTDTQYF
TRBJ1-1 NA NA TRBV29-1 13 TGCAGCGCTTCCTCCGGGGGGAACACTGAAGCTTTCTTT CSASSGGNTEAFF